These T cell receptor beta chains were read from a single sample in a study of blood T cell repertoires in COVID-19. The protocol was immunoSEQ multiplex PCR, while the TCRdb copy is restricted to in-frame clones and leaves out a portion. This sample has roughly 76,000 clones, with around 75% found just once. Specimen: peripheral blood. These TCRs come from a man aged 65 to 79 with acute or convalescent COVID-19. Both conserved end residues are part of each CDR3. The D gene is left open where the match is weak. Only some rows state a clone size, as once, few, many or a class for expanded clones.

d_call j_call clone_size cdr3_length v_call cdr3_nt cdr3_aa
TRBD1 TRBJ2-1 - 19 TRBV24-1 TGTGCCACCAGTGTAAGGACAGGGAGTTCCCGAGGATCCTACAATGAGCAGTTCTTC CATSVRTGSSRGSYNEQFF
TRBD2 TRBJ2-1 - 15 TRBV6-6 TGTGCCAGCAGTTCCGGGACTAGAAAGGGCAATGAGCAGTTCTTC CASSSGTRKGNEQFF
- TRBJ2-6 - 17 TRBV5-8 TGTGCCAGCAGATACGGAGGGGGGGCGTCTGGGGCCAACGTCCTGACTTTC CASRYGGGASGANVLTF
TRBD2 TRBJ2-1 - 15 TRBV9 TGTGCCAGCAGCGTAGAGAGTAGCGGGAGGAATGAGCAGTTCTTC CASSVESSGRNEQFF
TRBD2 TRBJ2-2 - 16 TRBV7-2 TGTGCCAGCAGGCGACTAGCGGGAGGGCCCGGCGGGGAGCTGTTTTTT CASRRLAGGPGGELFF
TRBD2 TRBJ2-7 once 15 TRBV15 TGTGCCACCAGCAGAGAGCGGGAACTAGCGGGGGAGCAGTACTTC CATSRERELAGEQYF
TRBD1 TRBJ1-1 - 13 TRBV16 TGTGCCAGCAGCCAACAGACAGGGACTGAAGCTTTCTTT CASSQQTGTEAFF
- TRBJ1-5 - 14 TRBV2 TGTGCCAGCACCGCCCAGACTTCCAATCAGCCCCAGCATTTT CASTAQTSNQPQHF
TRBD1 TRBJ2-6 - 17 TRBV18 TGTGCCAGCTCACCTTGGACAGGGGCCGTCGGGGCCAACGTCCTGACTTTC CASSPWTGAVGANVLTF
- TRBJ1-5 - 14 TRBV19 TGTGCCAGTAGAGACACCTCTAGCAATCAGCCCCAGCATTTT CASRDTSSNQPQHF
- TRBJ2-3 - 14 TRBV16 TGTGCCAGCGGGGCCCACACCTCGGCGGATACGCAGTATTTT CASGAHTSADTQYF
- TRBJ2-1 - 14 TRBV19 TGTGCCAGTAGTGGCTCGGGAGCATGGAATGAGCAGTTCTTC CASSGSGAWNEQFF
TRBD1 TRBJ1-2 few 16 TRBV19 TGTGCCAGTCTTCCGGGACAGTTGGCCACTAACTATGGCTACACCTTC CASLPGQLATNYGYTF
- TRBJ2-2 - 20 TRBV27 TGTGCCAGCAGAATGATGCAGGGAGGATGGTCGAATTCGAACACCGGGGAGCTGTTTTTT CASRMMQGGWSNSNTGELFF
- TRBJ1-5 - 12 TRBV28 TGTGCCAGCGTTCGCATAGCACAGCCCCAGCATTTT CASVRIAQPQHF
- TRBJ1-1 - 11 TRBV20-1 TGCAGTGCGCTAGTCCTCACTGAAGCTTTCTTT CSALVLTEAFF
TRBD2 TRBJ2-1 few 16 TRBV5-1 TGCGCCAGCAGCGCGCTAGCGGGAGGCCTTGAAAATGAGCAGTTCTTC CASSALAGGLENEQFF
TRBD2 TRBJ2-7 - 15 TRBV9 TGTGCCAGCAGCGCCCCGGGAGCGGGGGCCTGGGAGCAGTACTTC CASSAPGAGAWEQYF
TRBD2 TRBJ2-1 - 16 TRBV7-3 TGTGCCAGCAGCCCCTCTGGTGCGGGAGCCTACAATGAGCAGTTCTTC CASSPSGAGAYNEQFF
TRBD2 TRBJ2-1 - 14 TRBV20-1 TGCAGTGCTAGTGGTAGCGGGAGAGGTAATGAGCAGTTCTTC CSASGSGRGNEQFF
- TRBJ1-3 - 16 TRBV4-1 TGCGCCAGCAGCCAAGATCAGACATCCTCTGGAAACACCATATATTTT CASSQDQTSSGNTIYF
TRBD1 TRBJ1-2 - 14 TRBV6-6 TGTGCCAGCAGTCGGGACAGGGGAAGCGGTGGCTACACCTTC CASSRDRGSGGYTF
TRBD1 TRBJ1-6 - 17 TRBV10-3 TGTGCCATCAGTGCGGTTGGAGGGGGACAGGGGAGTGGACCCCTCCACTTT CAISAVGGGQGSGPLHF
TRBD2 TRBJ2-7 - 12 TRBV29-1 TGCAGCGTTGGAGCGGGAAGGGACGAGCAGTACTTC CSVGAGRDEQYF
- TRBJ2-5 few 12 TRBV7-9 TGTGCCAGCAGCCCCCTCCAAGAGACCCAGTACTTC CASSPLQETQYF
TRBD2 TRBJ2-7 - 14 TRBV6-2/TRBV6-3 TGTGCCAGCAGTTGGCTAGCGGAGGCCTACGAGCAGTACTTC CASSWLAEAYEQYF
- TRBJ2-5 - 14 TRBV7-3 TGTGCCAGCAGCCAGCGGGGCAGGGGGCAGACCCAGTACTTC CASSQRGRGQTQYF
- TRBJ1-4 few 12 TRBV2 TGTGCCAGCAGTGATTCGGGTGAAAAACTGTTTTTT CASSDSGEKLFF
- TRBJ2-1 - 16 TRBV7-8 TGTGCCAGCAGCGCCCTCGGGAGCCAAGGGTACAATGAGCAGTTCTTC CASSALGSQGYNEQFF
TRBD2 TRBJ2-7 - 14 TRBV10-3 TGTGCCATCAGTGAGGGGCTAGCGGGTTACGAGCAGTACTTC CAISEGLAGYEQYF
TRBD2 TRBJ2-5 - 17 TRBV29-1 TGCAGCGCAACGGGACTAGCGGGAGGAAAAAGTATGGAGACCCAGTACTTC CSATGLAGGKSMETQYF
- TRBJ1-5 - 13 TRBV28 TGTGCCAGCAGTTTAACCTATGCACAGCCCCAGCATTTT CASSLTYAQPQHF
TRBD2 TRBJ2-7 - 14 TRBV27 TGTGCCACCGCTCTAGCGGGAGGTGTCTACGAGCAGTACTTC CATALAGGVYEQYF
- TRBJ1-1 few 13 TRBV7-3 TGTGCCAGCAGCTTAACAGGGGCCACTGAAGCTTTCTTT CASSLTGATEAFF
- TRBJ1-6 - 18 TRBV4-2 TGTGCCAGCAGCCAAGATTCGGGTTCGAGAGACAGGTTTTCACCCCTCCACTTT CASSQDSGSRDRFSPLHF
- TRBJ1-2 - 15 TRBV28 TGTGCCAGCAGTCCCTTAGGGGGTCGTGGCTATGGCTACACCTTC CASSPLGGRGYGYTF
- TRBJ1-6 few 15 TRBV28 TGTGCCAGCAGTTTGCCCCAGGGTGGTAATTCACCCCTCCACTTT CASSLPQGGNSPLHF
- TRBJ2-1 - 15 TRBV15 TGTGCCACCAGCAGAGATCGGGTTAGCAGCGGTGAGCAGTTCTTC CATSRDRVSSGEQFF
- TRBJ1-1 - 16 TRBV28 TGTGCCAGCAGTTTGGGGCCGACAGGCGTGAACACTGAAGCTTTCTTT CASSLGPTGVNTEAFF
TRBD1 TRBJ1-6 - 16 TRBV10-1 TGCGCCAGCAGTGGCCTCATCAGGGGGAATTGGTCACCCCTCCACTTT CASSGLIRGNWSPLHF
- TRBJ2-3 few 15 TRBV28 TGTGCCAGCAGTCTACGGCTGGGAGGGGGAGATACGCAGTATTTT CASSLRLGGGDTQYF
- TRBJ1-1 - 13 TRBV28 TGTGCCAGCAGCCCTCCAGGGAACACTGAAGCTTTCTTT CASSPPGNTEAFF
- TRBJ1-2 - 17 TRBV27 TGTGCCACGTCAGCTTGGGGAGAGATGAACAATCCCTATGGCTACACCTTC CATSAWGEMNNPYGYTF
- TRBJ1-6 - 15 TRBV7-2 TGTGCCAGCAGTCCATGGGGGGGCGACAATTCACCCCTCCACTTT CASSPWGGDNSPLHF
- TRBJ1-4 - 14 TRBV18 TGTGCCAGCTCACTCCGACAGGAAAATGAAAAACTGTTTTTT CASSLRQENEKLFF
TRBD1 TRBJ2-7 - 16 TRBV5-1 TGCGCCAGCAGCTCCCTTCCGGGACAGGGAAACTACGAGCAGTACTTC CASSSLPGQGNYEQYF
- TRBJ1-1 - 14 TRBV3-1/TRBV3-2 TGTGCCAGCAGCCAGCAGGGAGGACTTTCTGAAGCTTTCTTT CASSQQGGLSEAFF
TRBD2 TRBJ2-1 - 16 TRBV19 TGTGCCAGTAGTATAACAACTAGCGGGGGCGGGGATGAGCAGTTCTTC CASSITTSGGGDEQFF
- TRBJ2-5 - 14 TRBV5-1 TGCGCCAGCAGCTTGGCTCCAACGGAGGAGACCCAGTACTTC CASSLAPTEETQYF
TRBD2 TRBJ2-4 - 16 TRBV28 TGTGCCAGCAGTTTAGTTTACACTAGCGCTAAAAACATTCAGTACTTC CASSLVYTSAKNIQYF
- TRBJ1-5 - 18 TRBV24-1 TGTGCCACCAGTGACCCCAAGTCGGGGCCGGGGGGCAATCAGCCCCAGCATTTT CATSDPKSGPGGNQPQHF